Described below is a single T cell receptor beta chain sequence and its context. Its antigen is not identified. The data originate from a study of molecular identifiers for immune sequencing clone quantification. Each CDR3 protein is one row after TCRdb ran MiXCR on the PCR reads. Of under 350,000 distinct CDR3 sequences listed, about 22% were seen once; the top ten hold 0.65% to 0.75%. Broader study findings: Approximately 1 million naive cells reportedly did not prevent detection of spiked Jurkat TCR RNA from one cell. Clones with over 20 RNA copies captured over 97% of effector molecules but under 1% of naive ones.

V was clipped by 7 bases and J by 8 bases; unmatched bases: 8. The CDR3 length is 15 residues. Germline V CDR1 and CDR2: SGHAT, FQNNGV. Sequencing was performed on naive CD8+ T cells from blood, with Jurkat cell RNA spiked in. The subset is: FACS-sorted CD8+CD4-CCR7+CD45RA+ naive T cells. The TCR sequence derives from a human donor in good health. Some libraries in this study had Jurkat cell RNA spiked in. This chain joins TRBV11-2 and TRBJ2-1, with 13 bases aligning to TRBD2. This chain's CDR3 is CASTELAGGMDEQFF. The DNA of the CDR3 is TGTGCCAGCACCGAACTAGCGGGGGGGATGGATGAGCAGTTCTTC. The entire variable domain, with the rest obtained from reference TRBV11-2 and TRBJ2-1, is as follows: EAGVAQSPRYKIIEKRQSVAFWCNPISGHATLYWYQQILGQGPKLLIQFQNNGVVDDSQLPKDRFSAERLKGVDSTLKIQPAKLEDSAVYLCASTELAGGMDEQFFGPGTRLTVL.